The clone carrying this T cell receptor (beta chain) was seen just once. The data derive from a study of sequential checkpoint blockade in melanoma. About the study: Randomization was 1:1 between first-line nivolumab→ipilimumab and ipilimumab→nivolumab. Maintenance nivolumab came after either treatment sequence.

The protocol was immunoSEQ multiplex PCR, while the TCRdb copy is restricted to in-frame clones and leaves out a portion. Among 8,400 or so clones listed, around 60% were seen once. V was trimmed by 0 bases and J by 3 bases, leaving 15 bases between them. Germline V gene lookup returns CDR1 SGDLS and CDR2 YYNGEE. This CDR3 has 16 residues. Treatment specified: randomized to nivolumab then ipilimumab (arm A) or the reverse (arm B). Patients had received no earlier DNA-damaging chemotherapy. Sorted cells were live CD3+CD8+, lacking CD19 and CD56, from PBMCs. The sequencing used CD8+ T cells sorted from blood (inferred from file names), collected from a patient given nivolumab and ipilimumab in sequence. The source of this sequence is a human patient with melanoma. Some clones in this sample may be carry-over from other donors' samples. The chain uses TRBV9 and TRBJ1-1, with D possibly matching TRBD1 (6 bases). CDR3 sequence reads: CASSVAGDVAYTEAFF. For the CDR3, the DNA is TGTGCCAGCAGCGTAGCAGGGGACGTGGCGTACACTGAAGCTTTCTTT.